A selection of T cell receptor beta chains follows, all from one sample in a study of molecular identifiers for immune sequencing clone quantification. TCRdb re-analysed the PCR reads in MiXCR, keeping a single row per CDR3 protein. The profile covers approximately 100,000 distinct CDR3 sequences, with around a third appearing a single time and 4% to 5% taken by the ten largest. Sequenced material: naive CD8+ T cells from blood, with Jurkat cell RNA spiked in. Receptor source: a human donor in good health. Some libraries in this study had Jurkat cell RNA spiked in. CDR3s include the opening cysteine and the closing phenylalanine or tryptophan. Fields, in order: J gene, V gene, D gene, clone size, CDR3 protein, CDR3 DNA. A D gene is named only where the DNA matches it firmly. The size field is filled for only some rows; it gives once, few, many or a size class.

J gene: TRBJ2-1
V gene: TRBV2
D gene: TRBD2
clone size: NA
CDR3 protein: CASTPTSGSTYEQFF
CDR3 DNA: TGTGCCAGCACCCCCACTAGCGGGAGTACGTATGAGCAGTTCTTC

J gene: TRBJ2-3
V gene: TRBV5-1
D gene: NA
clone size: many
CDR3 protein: CASSLEAMGADTQYF
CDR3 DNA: TGCGCCAGCAGCTTGGAAGCGATGGGGGCCGATACGCAGTATTTT

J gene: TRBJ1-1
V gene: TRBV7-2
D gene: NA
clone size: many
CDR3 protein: CASSSGLGSTEAFF
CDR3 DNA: TGTGCCAGCAGCTCGGGACTGGGGAGCACTGAAGCTTTCTTT

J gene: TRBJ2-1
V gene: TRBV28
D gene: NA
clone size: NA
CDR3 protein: CASSWAVSKYNEQFF
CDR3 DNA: TGTGCCAGCAGTTGGGCGGTCTCCAAATACAATGAGCAGTTCTTC

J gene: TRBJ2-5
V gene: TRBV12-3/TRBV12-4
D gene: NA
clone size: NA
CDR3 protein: CASSQEVGSQETQYF
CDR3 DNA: TGTGCCAGCAGCCAAGAGGTCGGGTCCCAAGAGACCCAGTACTTC

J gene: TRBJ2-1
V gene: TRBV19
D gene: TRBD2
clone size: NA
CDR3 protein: CASSIGLAGVYYNEQFF
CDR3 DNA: TGTGCCAGTAGTATTGGGCTAGCGGGAGTGTACTACAATGAGCAGTTCTTC

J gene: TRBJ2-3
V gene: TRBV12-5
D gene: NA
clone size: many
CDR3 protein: CASGLGLEGTQYF
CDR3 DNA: TGTGCTAGTGGTTTGGGATTGGAAGGTACGCAGTATTTT

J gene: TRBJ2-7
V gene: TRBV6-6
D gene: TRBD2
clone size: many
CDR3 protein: CASSSPGLLYEQYF
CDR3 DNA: TGTGCCAGCAGTTCCCCGGGACTACTCTACGAGCAGTACTTC

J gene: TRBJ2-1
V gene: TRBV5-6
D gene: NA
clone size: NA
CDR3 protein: CASSFGQGITNEQFF
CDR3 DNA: TGTGCCAGCAGCTTTGGGCAGGGGATCACGAATGAGCAGTTCTTC

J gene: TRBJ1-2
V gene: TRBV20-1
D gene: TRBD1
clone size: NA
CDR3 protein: CSARDSGTGLDGYTF
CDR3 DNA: TGCAGTGCTAGAGACTCCGGGACAGGGCTGGATGGCTACACCTTC

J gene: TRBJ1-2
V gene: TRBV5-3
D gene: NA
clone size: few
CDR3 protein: CASSPIPFFNYGYTF
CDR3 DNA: TGTGCCAGCAGCCCCATCCCTTTTTTTAACTATGGCTACACCTTC

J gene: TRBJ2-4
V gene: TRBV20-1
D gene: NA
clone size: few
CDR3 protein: CSAYLGGQPNIQYF
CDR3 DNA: TGCAGTGCTTACCTTGGCGGACAGCCAAACATTCAGTACTTC

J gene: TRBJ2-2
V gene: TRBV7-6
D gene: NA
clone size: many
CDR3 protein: CASSLAVLGGELFF
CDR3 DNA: TGTGCCAGCAGCTTAGCGGTTCTTGGCGGGGAGCTGTTTTTT

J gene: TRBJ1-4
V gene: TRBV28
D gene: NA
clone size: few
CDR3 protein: CASLSIQGEKLFF
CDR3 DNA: TGTGCCAGCCTCTCCATCCAGGGGGAAAAACTGTTTTTT

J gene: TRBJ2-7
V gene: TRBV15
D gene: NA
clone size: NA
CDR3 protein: CATSKTGTYEQYF
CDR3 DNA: TGTGCCACCAGCAAGACAGGAACCTACGAGCAGTACTTC

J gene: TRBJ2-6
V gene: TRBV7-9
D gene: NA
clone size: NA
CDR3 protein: CASSLARVDSFRANVLTF
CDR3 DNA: TGTGCCAGCAGCTTAGCTAGGGTCGACTCCTTTAGGGCCAACGTCCTGACTTTC

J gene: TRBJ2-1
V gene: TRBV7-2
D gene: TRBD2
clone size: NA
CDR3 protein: CASSLGLAFGYNEQFF
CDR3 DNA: TGTGCCAGCAGCTTGGGACTAGCGTTTGGTTACAATGAGCAGTTCTTC

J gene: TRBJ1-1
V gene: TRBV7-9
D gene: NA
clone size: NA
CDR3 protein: CASSFLLENTEAFF
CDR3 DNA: TGTGCCAGCAGCTTTCTTCTAGAGAACACTGAAGCTTTCTTT

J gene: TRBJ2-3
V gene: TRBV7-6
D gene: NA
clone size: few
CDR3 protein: CASSLRPTGSRTDTQYF
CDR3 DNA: TGTGCCAGCAGCTTACGTCCGACAGGTTCTCGCACAGATACGCAGTATTTT

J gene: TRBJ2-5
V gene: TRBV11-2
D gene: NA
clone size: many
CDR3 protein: CASSDQETQYF
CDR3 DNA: TGTGCCAGCAGCGACCAAGAGACCCAGTACTTC

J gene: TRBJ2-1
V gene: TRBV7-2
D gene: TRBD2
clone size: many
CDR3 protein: CASSHRGAGGPGPYNEQFF
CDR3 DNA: TGTGCCAGCAGCCACCGTGGAGCGGGAGGGCCCGGGCCCTACAATGAGCAGTTCTTC

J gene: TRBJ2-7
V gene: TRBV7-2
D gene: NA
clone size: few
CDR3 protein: CASSLGVSAYEQYF
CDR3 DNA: TGTGCCAGCAGCTTAGGCGTTTCTGCCTACGAGCAGTACTTC

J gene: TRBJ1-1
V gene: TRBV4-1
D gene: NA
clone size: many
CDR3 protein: CASSQPPGPVAEAFF
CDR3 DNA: TGCGCCAGCAGCCAGCCTCCGGGACCGGTCGCTGAAGCTTTCTTT

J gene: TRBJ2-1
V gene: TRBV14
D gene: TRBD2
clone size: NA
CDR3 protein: CASSHLSGFSSYEQFF
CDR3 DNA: TGTGCCAGCAGCCACCTTAGCGGGTTCAGCTCCTACGAGCAGTTCTTC

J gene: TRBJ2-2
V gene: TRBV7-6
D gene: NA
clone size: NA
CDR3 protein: CASSIVVTSRAGELFF
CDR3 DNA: TGTGCCAGCAGCATAGTGGTGACTTCCCGTGCCGGGGAGCTGTTTTTT

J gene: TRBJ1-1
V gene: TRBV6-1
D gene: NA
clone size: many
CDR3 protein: CASRPGNTEAFF
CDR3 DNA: TGTGCCAGCAGACCAGGAAACACTGAAGCTTTCTTT

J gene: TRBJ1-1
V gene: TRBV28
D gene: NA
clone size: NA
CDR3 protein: CASSTGYHTEAFF
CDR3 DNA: TGTGCCAGCAGTACAGGGTATCACACTGAAGCTTTCTTT

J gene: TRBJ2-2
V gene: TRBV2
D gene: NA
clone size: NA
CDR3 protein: CASSEFLASNTGELFF
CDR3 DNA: TGTGCCAGCAGTGAATTTTTAGCGTCTAACACCGGGGAGCTGTTTTTT

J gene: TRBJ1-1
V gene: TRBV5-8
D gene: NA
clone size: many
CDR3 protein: CASSFRDKNTEAFF
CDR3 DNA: TGTGCCAGCAGCTTCCGTGACAAGAACACTGAAGCTTTCTTT

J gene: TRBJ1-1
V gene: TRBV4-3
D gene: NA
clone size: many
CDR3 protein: CASSQDSVGVTNTEAFF
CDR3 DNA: TGCGCCAGCAGCCAAGATAGCGTTGGGGTAACGAACACTGAAGCTTTCTTT

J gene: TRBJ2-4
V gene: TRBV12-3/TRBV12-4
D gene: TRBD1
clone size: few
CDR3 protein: CASSLDRKNIQYF
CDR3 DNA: TGTGCCAGCAGCCTGGACAGGAAAAACATTCAGTACTTC

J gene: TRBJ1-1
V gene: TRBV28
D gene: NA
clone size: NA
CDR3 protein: CASTSLAEAFF
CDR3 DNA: TGTGCCAGCACATCGTTGGCTGAAGCTTTCTTT

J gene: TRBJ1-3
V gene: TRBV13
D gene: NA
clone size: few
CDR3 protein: CASSLGTESSGNTIYF
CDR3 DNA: TGTGCCAGCAGCTTAGGGACAGAAAGCTCTGGAAACACCATATATTTT

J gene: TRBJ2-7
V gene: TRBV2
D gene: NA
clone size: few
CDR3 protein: CASSEYRGDEQYF
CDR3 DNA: TGTGCCAGCAGTGAATATCGCGGGGACGAGCAGTACTTC

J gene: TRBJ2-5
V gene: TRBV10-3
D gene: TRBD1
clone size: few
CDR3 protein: CATAGTGDETQYF
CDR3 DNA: TGTGCCACCGCCGGGACAGGGGACGAGACCCAGTACTTC

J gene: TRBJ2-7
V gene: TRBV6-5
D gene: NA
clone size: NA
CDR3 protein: CASSYSWSPLYEQYF
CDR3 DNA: TGTGCCAGCAGTTACTCGTGGAGCCCGTTATACGAGCAGTACTTC

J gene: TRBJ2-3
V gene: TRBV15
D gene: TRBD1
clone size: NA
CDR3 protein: CATSRGWDRGTDTQYF
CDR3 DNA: TGTGCCACCAGCAGAGGGTGGGACAGGGGGACAGATACGCAGTATTTT

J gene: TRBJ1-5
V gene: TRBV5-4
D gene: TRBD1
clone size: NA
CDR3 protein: CASSPDRGIGQPQHF
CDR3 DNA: TGTGCCAGCAGCCCGGACAGGGGGATTGGTCAGCCCCAGCATTTT

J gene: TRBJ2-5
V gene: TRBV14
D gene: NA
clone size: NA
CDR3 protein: CASSWGWGHQETQYF
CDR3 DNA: TGTGCCAGCAGCTGGGGTTGGGGGCACCAAGAGACCCAGTACTTC

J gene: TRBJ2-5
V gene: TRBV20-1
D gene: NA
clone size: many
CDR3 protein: CSARDVAAEGF
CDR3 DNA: TGCAGTGCTAGAGATGTAGCGGCCGAGGGATTC

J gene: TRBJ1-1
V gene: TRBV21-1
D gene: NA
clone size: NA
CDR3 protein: CASSKCSGTEAFF
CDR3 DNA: TGTGCCAGCAGCAAGTGCTCGGGGACTGAAGCTTTCTTT

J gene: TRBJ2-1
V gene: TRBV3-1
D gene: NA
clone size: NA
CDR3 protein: CASSLRQFF
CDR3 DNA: TGTGCCAGCAGCCTGCGGCAGTTCTTC

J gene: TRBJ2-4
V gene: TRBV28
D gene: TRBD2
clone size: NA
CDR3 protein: CASSPLAGVNIQYF
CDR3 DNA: TGTGCCAGCAGTCCTCTAGCGGGAGTCAACATTCAGTACTTC

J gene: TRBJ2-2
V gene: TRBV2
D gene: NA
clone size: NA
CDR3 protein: CASSEAGAGYTGELFF
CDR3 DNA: TGTGCCAGCAGTGAAGCAGGGGCCGGGTACACCGGGGAGCTGTTTTTT

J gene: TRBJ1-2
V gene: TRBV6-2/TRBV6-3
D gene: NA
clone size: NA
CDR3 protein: CASSSAGHKADYGYTF
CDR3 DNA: TGTGCCAGCAGTTCAGCGGGACATAAGGCGGACTATGGCTACACCTTC

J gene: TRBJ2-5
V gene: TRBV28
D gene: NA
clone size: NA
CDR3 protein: CASNLERAYPPETQYF
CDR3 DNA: TGTGCCAGTAACTTAGAGCGGGCCTACCCCCCAGAGACCCAGTACTTC

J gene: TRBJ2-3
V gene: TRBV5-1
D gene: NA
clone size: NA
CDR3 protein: CASSNPPRNTQYF
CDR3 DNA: TGCGCCAGCAGCAACCCGCCCCGAAATACGCAGTATTTT

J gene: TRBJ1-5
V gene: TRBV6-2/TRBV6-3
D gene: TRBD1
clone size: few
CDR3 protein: CASNDRASQPQHF
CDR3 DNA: TGTGCCAGCAATGACAGGGCCTCCCAGCCCCAGCATTTT

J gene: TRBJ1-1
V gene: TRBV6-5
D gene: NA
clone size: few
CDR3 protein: CASSLPRMGPGTEAFF
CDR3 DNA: TGTGCCAGCAGTCTTCCTAGGATGGGGCCGGGCACTGAAGCTTTCTTT

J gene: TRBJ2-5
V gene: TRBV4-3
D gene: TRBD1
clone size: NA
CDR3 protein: CASSQVTGGSETQYF
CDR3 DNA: TGCGCCAGCAGCCAGGTGACAGGGGGATCAGAGACCCAGTACTTC

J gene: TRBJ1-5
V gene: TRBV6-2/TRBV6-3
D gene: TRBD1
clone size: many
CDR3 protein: CASIDRGDDQPQHF
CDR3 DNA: TGTGCCAGCATCGACAGGGGGGATGATCAGCCCCAGCATTTT

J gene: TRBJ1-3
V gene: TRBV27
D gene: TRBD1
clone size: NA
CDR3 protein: CASSLQGGDHTIYF
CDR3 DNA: TGTGCCAGCAGTTTACAGGGGGGGGACCACACCATATATTTT

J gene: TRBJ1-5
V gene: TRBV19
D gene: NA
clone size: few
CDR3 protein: CASRWGGPASNQPQHF
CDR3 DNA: TGTGCCAGTAGATGGGGGGGCCCAGCGAGCAATCAGCCCCAGCATTTT

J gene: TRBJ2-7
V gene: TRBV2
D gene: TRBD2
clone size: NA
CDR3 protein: CASSGLADYEQYF
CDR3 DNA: TGTGCCAGCAGTGGACTAGCGGACTACGAGCAGTACTTC

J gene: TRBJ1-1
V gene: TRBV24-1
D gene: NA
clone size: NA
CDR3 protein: CATSAPDGRTNEAFF
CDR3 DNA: TGTGCCACCAGTGCCCCGGACGGGAGAACAAATGAAGCTTTCTTT

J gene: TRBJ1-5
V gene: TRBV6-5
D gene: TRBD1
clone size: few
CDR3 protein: CASSPLSDSTGANQPQHF
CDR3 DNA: TGTGCCAGCAGTCCTCTCTCAGACAGTACAGGGGCCAATCAGCCCCAGCATTTT

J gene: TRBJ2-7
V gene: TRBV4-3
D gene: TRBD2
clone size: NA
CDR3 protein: CASSPSLLAGVRNEQYF
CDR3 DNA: TGCGCCAGCAGTCCCTCTCTCTTAGCGGGAGTAAGGAACGAGCAGTACTTC

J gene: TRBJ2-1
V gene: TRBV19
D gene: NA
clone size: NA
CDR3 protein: CASSTLVTRYNEQFF
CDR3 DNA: TGTGCCAGTAGTACCCTGGTTACGCGGTACAATGAGCAGTTCTTC